The 22 T cell receptor beta chains in this list originate from one sample, sequenced in a study of OX40 agonist ivuxolimab in advanced cancers. Some clones are missing from TCRdb's copy, which holds only in-frame ones; the method was immunoSEQ multiplex PCR. The repertoire consists of about 58,000 clones, with 80% to 90% occurring once and the leading ten covering 3.5%. The sample here was CD4+ or CD8+ T cells sorted from blood, taken in a trial of the OX40 agonist ivuxolimab. Every receptor here comes from an adult with an advanced solid tumor such as melanoma, head and neck, liver or kidney cancer.

The chain combines TRBV19 with TRBJ2-5, with 7 positions matching TRBD2. The assigned J gene may be wrong: the sequence end matches TRBJ2-7 better. CDR3 length equals 15 residues. Germline lookup yields CDR1 LNHDA and CDR2 SQIVND (reference sequence). CDR3 sequence: CASSMLVGREHEQYF. The CDR3 bases are TGTGCCAGTAGTATGCTTGTTGGGAGGGAGCACGAGCAGTACTTC.

This clone has only a few counts. J is TRBJ2-3 and V is TRBV11-2; D is unresolved. Germline CDR1 reads SGHAT; CDR2 reads FQNNGV. With 2 bases removed from V and 3 bases from J, the gap between germline ends came to 15 bases. The CDR3 runs 16 residues. This CDR3 is CASSLMGWGSTDTQYF. The CDR3 DNA sequence: TGTGCCAGCAGCTTAATGGGCTGGGGAAGTACAGATACGCAGTATTTT. Together with reference TRBV11-2 and TRBJ2-3, the CDR3 gives the full variable domain: EAGVAQSPRYKIIEKRQSVAFWCNPISGHATLYWYQQILGQGPKLLIQFQNNGVVDDSQLPKDRFSAERLKGVDSTLKIQPAKLEDSAVYLCASSLMGWGSTDTQYFGPGTRLTVL.

J is TRBJ1-4 and V is TRBV28; D is perhaps TRBD1 (6 bases). V shed 5 bases and J shed 7 bases, with 11 bases lying between them. CDR1 MDHEN and CDR2 SYDVKM come from the germline V gene. The CDR3 extends over 13 amino acids. CDR3 sequence: CASSVGAVEKLFF. Written as DNA, the CDR3 is TGTGCCAGCAGTGTGGGGGCCGTTGAAAAACTGTTTTTT.

This clone was seen a handful of times. This chain links TRBV9 with TRBJ1-1, with D maybe TRBD1 (6 bases). Trimming took 0 bases from V and 9 from J, leaving 15 bases between them. CDR1 SGDLS and CDR2 YYNGEE come from the germline V gene. The CDR3 contains 14 residues. This CDR3 reads CASSVDLQTGKAFF. In DNA form, the CDR3 reads TGTGCCAGCAGCGTAGATCTACAAACAGGGAAAGCTTTCTTT.

This chain uses TRBV5-1 with TRBJ2-2; D might be TRBD2 (5 bases). Germline V lookup: CDR1 SGHRS, CDR2 YFSETQ. This CDR3 has 16 residues. V was trimmed by 0 bases and J by 0 bases, leaving 9 bases between them. CDR3 sequence (DNA): TGCGCCAGCAGCTTGGCTGGTAGCGCGAACACCGGGGAGCTGTTTTTT. The encoded protein is CASSLAGSANTGELFF.

The chain has TRBV5-1 and TRBJ2-7, with 9 bases lining up with TRBD1. V lost 3 bases to trimming and J lost 3 bases; unmatched junction nucleotides: 7. CDR3 length: 15 residues. Germline CDR1 SGHRS, CDR2 YFSETQ. This chain's CDR3 is CASSSAGTGSYEQYF. In DNA, the CDR3 is TGCGCCAGCAGCTCCGCCGGGACAGGGAGCTACGAGCAGTACTTC.

The J gene is TRBJ1-5, the V gene TRBV29-1, with D perhaps matching TRBD1 (6 bases). Germline V gene lookup returns CDR1 SQVTM and CDR2 ANQGSEA. CDR3 size: 12 residues. The V and J ends lost 8 bases and 2 bases respectively, with 10 bases between them. The CDR3 reads CSPGQCNQPQHF. The DNA for the CDR3 is TGCAGCCCTGGACAGTGCAATCAGCCCCAGCATTTT.

J is TRBJ2-7 and V is TRBV19; TRBD1 aligns across 7 bases. V lost 5 bases, J lost 3 bases, and 13 bases stayed unmatched. In germline, CDR1 is LNHDA, CDR2 SQIVND (reference sequence). The CDR3 extends over 16 amino acids. CDR3 amino acids: CASSAIRQGKVYEQYF. CDR3 coding DNA: TGTGCCAGTAGTGCGATAAGACAGGGAAAAGTCTACGAGCAGTACTTC.

The gene calls are TRBV6-6 and TRBJ2-3, with 7 bases identical to TRBD2. The germline V gene has CDR1 MNHNY and CDR2 SVGAGI (reference sequence). J was trimmed by 8 bases and V by 5 bases; bases with no gene match: 10. This CDR3 is built from 14 residues. The CDR3 DNA follows: TGTGCCAGCAGTACCGGGACTACCGGAGGTACGCAGTATTTT. This encodes CASSTGTTGGTQYF.

V is TRBV27 and J is TRBJ2-1; TRBD2 matches 10 bases. The CDR3 is 17 amino acids. Germline V lookup: CDR1 MNHEY, CDR2 SMNVEV (reference sequence). V was clipped by 1 base and J by 0 bases; unmatched bases: 3. The DNA of the CDR3 is TGTGCCAGCAGTTTATATGCTAGCGGGAGCTCCTACAATGAGCAGTTCTTC. Encoded protein: CASSLYASGSSYNEQFF.

The chain links TRBV19 to TRBJ2-5; D perhaps matches TRBD2 (5 bases). This CDR3 spans 15 amino acids. The germline gives CDR1 LNHDA, CDR2 SQIVND (reference sequence). V was shortened by 4 bases and J by 2 bases, with 14 bases between the two germline ends. The DNA for the CDR3 is TGTGCCAGTAGTACCCCCAAGACGGGGCAAGAGACCCAGTACTTC. Translation: CASSTPKTGQETQYF.

Within the sample, this clone is medium-sized. This specimen includes other DNA sequences encoding the same CDR3. The V gene is TRBV30, the J gene TRBJ2-7, with 7 bases matching TRBD1. Germline CDR1 reads GTSNPN; CDR2 reads SVGIG (reference sequence). With V trimmed by 2 bases and J by 3 bases, 4 bases remained unmatched. The CDR3 length is 13 residues. The CDR3 DNA reads TGTGCCTGGAGTAGGACAGGTGTCTACGAGCAGTACTTC. Translating it yields CAWSRTGVYEQYF.

Worth noting for this clone: The junction does not match germline at one end; this may be a read error. This chain links TRBV7-7 with TRBJ2-5, with TRBD1 as a possible D gene (6 bases). Germline V gene sequence: CDR1 SSHAT, CDR2 FNYEAQ (reference sequence). This CDR3 region has 15 residues. CDR3 DNA: TGTGCTAGCAGCTTAGGGGGACAAGAGCAAGAGACCCAGTACTTC. Residues: CASSLGGQEQETQYF.

V usage is TRBV5-8 and J usage is TRBJ2-1; a possible D gene is TRBD1 (6 bases). Germline values: CDR1 SGHTS, CDR2 YDEGEE. The V end was cut by 0 bases, the J end by 7 bases, with 17 bases between. The CDR3 covers 16 residues. CDR3 bases: TGTGCCAGCAGCTTGGTCCAGGGGCTAGGGTTTAATGAGCAGTTCTTC. Amino acid sequence: CASSLVQGLGFNEQFF. Full variable domain (missing parts from reference TRBV5-8 and TRBJ2-1): EAGVTQSPTHLIKTRGQQATLRCSPISGHTSVYWYQQALGLGLQFLLWYDEGEERNRGNFPPRFSGRQFPNYSSELNVNALELEDSALYLCASSLVQGLGFNEQFFGPGTRLTVL.

Here the CDR3 DNA reads TGTGCCAGCTCCCGGGTCCCAGGGGGGGCTGAAGCTTTCTTT. This translates into CASSRVPGGAEAFF. The chain links TRBV18 to TRBJ1-1; TRBD1 matches at 7 bases. The V segment lost 6 bases and the J segment 6 bases; nucleotides outside the gene matches: 10. Germline V gives CDR1 KGHSH, CDR2 LQKENI. The CDR3 runs to 14 residues.

This clone was seen just once. V is TRBV6-6 and J is TRBJ2-7; no reliable D call. Germline assignment: CDR1 MNHNY and CDR2 SVGAGI (reference sequence). The CDR3 is 12 amino acids. V was shortened by 3 bases and J by 3 bases, with 6 bases between the two germline ends. CDR3 DNA sequence: TGTGCCAGCAGTTATTCTATCTACGAGCAGTACTTC. It encodes CASSYSIYEQYF.

V gene TRBV6-5 combines with J gene TRBJ2-7, with a weak D call TRBD1 (5 bases). From germline, CDR1 is MNHEY and CDR2 SVGAGI. CDR3 length: 13 residues. Trimming removed 5 bases at V and 4 bases at J, with 12 bases between. The CDR3 loop is CASSRGSEYEQYF. CDR3 DNA sequence: TGTGCCAGCAGTAGGGGCTCGGAATACGAGCAGTACTTC.

This clone was recorded once. The genes are TRBV6-6 and TRBJ1-5; D possibly corresponds to TRBD1 (5 bases). The CDR3 totals 16 residues. Trimming stripped 0 bases from V and 7 bases from J, with 16 bases between. Per the germline V gene, CDR1 is MNHNY and CDR2 is SVGAGI (reference sequence). CDR3 protein: CASSYSDGLAGQPQHF. CDR3 coding DNA: TGTGCCAGCAGTTACTCCGACGGACTAGCAGGGCAGCCCCAGCATTTT.

The chain couples TRBV18 to TRBJ2-7; D may be TRBD1 or TRBD2 (5 bases each). Trimming cost V 5 bases and J 2 bases, with 13 bases left between them. The CDR3 extends over 14 amino acids. Per the germline V gene, CDR1 is KGHSH and CDR2 is LQKENI. CDR3 nucleotides: TGTGCCAGCTCATCCGGGACGGATACCTACGAGCAGTACTTC. It codes for CASSSGTDTYEQYF.

The V and J genes are TRBV18 and TRBJ1-1; D is uncertain. V was trimmed by 2 bases and J by 6 bases, leaving 10 bases between them. The CDR3 runs to 13 residues. Germline loops: CDR1 KGHSH, CDR2 LQKENI. CDR3 nucleotides: TGTGCCAGCTCACCATTTGAGGACCCTGAAGCTTTCTTT. It codes for CASSPFEDPEAFF.

The rearrangement links TRBV10-3 to TRBJ2-1; 12 nucleotides line up with TRBD1. Germline loops: CDR1 ENHRY, CDR2 SYGVKD. This CDR3 comprises 15 residues. The junction had 10 bases not matched to a gene; V was cut back by 7 bases and J by 9 bases. The chain's CDR3 is CAITPGTGGSGEQFF. In DNA, the CDR3 is TGTGCCATCACCCCCGGGACAGGGGGCTCCGGTGAGCAGTTCTTC.

The chain carries TRBV5-1 and TRBJ2-2; TRBD2 matches 11 bases. V was clipped by 4 bases and J by 7 bases; unmatched bases: 6. Germline assignment: CDR1 SGHRS and CDR2 YFSETQ. This CDR3 comprises 15 residues. The CDR3 is CASSLTSGKGGELFF. CDR3 nucleotide sequence: TGCGCCAGCAGCCTGACTAGCGGGAAGGGCGGGGAGCTGTTTTTT.